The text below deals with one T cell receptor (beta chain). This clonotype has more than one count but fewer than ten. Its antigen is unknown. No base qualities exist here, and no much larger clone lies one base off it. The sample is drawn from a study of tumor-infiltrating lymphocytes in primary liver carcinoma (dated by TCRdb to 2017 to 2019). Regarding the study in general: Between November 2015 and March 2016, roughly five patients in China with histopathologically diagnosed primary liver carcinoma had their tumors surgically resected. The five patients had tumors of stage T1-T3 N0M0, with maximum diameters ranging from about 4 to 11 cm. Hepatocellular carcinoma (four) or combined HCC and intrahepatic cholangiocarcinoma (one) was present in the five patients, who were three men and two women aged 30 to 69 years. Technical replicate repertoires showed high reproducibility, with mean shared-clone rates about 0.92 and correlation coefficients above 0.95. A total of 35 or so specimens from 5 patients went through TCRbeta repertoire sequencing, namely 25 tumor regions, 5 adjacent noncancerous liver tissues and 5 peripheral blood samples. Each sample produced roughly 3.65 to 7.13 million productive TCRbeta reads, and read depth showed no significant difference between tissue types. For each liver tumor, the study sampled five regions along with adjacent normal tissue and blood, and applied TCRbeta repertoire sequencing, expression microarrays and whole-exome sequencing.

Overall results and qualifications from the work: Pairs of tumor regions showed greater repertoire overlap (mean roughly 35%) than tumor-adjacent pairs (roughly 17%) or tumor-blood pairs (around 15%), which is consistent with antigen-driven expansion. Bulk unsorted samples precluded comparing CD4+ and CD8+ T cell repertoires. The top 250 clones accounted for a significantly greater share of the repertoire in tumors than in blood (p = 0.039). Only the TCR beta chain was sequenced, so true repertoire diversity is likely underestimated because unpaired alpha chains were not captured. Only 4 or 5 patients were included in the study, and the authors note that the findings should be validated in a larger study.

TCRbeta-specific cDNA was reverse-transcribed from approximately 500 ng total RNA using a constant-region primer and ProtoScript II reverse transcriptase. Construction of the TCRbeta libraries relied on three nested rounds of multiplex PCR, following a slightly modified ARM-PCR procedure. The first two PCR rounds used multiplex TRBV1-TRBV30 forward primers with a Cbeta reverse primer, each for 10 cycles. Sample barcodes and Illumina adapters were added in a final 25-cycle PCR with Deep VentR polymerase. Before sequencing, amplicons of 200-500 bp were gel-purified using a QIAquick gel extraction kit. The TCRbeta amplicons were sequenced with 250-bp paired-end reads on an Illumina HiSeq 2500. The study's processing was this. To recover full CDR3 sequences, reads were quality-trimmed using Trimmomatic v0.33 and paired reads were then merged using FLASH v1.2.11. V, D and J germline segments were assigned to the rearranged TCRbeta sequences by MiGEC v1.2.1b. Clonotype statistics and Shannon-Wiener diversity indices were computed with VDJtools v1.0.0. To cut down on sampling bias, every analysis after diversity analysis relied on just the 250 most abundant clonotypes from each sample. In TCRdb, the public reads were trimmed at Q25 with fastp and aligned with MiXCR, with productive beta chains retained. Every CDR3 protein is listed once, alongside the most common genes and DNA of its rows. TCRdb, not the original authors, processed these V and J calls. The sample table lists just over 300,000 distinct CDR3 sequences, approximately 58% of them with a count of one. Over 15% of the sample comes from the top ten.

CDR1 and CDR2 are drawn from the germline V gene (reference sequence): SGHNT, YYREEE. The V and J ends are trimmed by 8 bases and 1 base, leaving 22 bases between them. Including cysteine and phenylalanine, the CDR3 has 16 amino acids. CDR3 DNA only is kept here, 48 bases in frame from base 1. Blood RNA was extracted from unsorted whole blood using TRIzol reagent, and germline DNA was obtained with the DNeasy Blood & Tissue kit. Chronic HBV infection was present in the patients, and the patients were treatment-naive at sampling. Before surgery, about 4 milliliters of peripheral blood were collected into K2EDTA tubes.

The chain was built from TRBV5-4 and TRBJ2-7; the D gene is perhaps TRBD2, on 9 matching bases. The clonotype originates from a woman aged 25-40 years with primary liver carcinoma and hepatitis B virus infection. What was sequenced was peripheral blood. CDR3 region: CASSGGQDFSSYEQYF. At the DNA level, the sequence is TGTGCCAGTAGCGGGGGACAGGACTTTTCTTCCTACGAGCAGTACTTC.